This T cell receptor (beta chain) was identified during a study of blood T cell repertoires in COVID-19. Study information: The samples span acute and convalescent COVID-19 from the United States, Italy and Spain.

Per the study methods: For nucleated cells, counts were estimated from reference gene primer amplification. The table came from immunoSEQ multiplex PCR; TCRdb's copy has only in-frame clones and leaves some out. V, J and clone size reflect that table, while D and trimming were determined from the DNA. This table holds just over 650,000 clones, 70% to 90% found once. The CDR3 consists of 14 residues. Trimming shortened V by 6 bases and J by 1 base, and 13 bases separated the two germline ends. Germline CDR1 SGHRS, CDR2 YFSETQ. The rearrangement joins TRBV5-1 to TRBJ1-1; D not resolved. The receptor's source is a woman between 18 and 29 years old with acute or convalescent COVID-19. Sequencing was done on a sample of peripheral blood. The CDR3 DNA follows: TGCGCCAGCACCAGGTTAGATTGGAACACTGAAGCTTTCTTT. Translating it yields CASTRLDWNTEAFF.